The text below deals with one T cell receptor beta chain. This sample is part of a study of T cell changes during pregnancy in multiple sclerosis. Method: immunoSEQ multiplex PCR; TCRdb's copy keeps in-frame clones and lacks some. The data hold 40,000 to 55,000 clones, with around 90% observed a single time. The CDR3 has 14 amino acids. Germline V gene data show CDR1 as SNHLY and CDR2 as FYNNEI. After removal of 5 bases from V and 6 bases from J, the junction contained 3 bases not matched to a gene. The sequences come from CD4+ T cells from peripheral blood mononuclear cells, collected before pregnancy. This clonotype was obtained from a female donor with multiple sclerosis, enrolled in a pregnancy study. The chain carries TRBV2 and TRBJ1-6, with 8 bases lining up with TRBD1. The CDR3 region has the DNA TGTGCCAGCAGTATGGACAGGGTTAATTCACCCCTCCACTTT. Amino acid sequence: CASSMDRVNSPLHF.